This TCR beta chain came from a study of human T cells and chemical hapten exposure (dated by TCRdb to the early 2020s). With regard to the full study: For sensitization, 2% DPC in acetone was applied to an approximately 2 cm by approximately 2 cm area of upper inner arm skin. Weekly therapeutic DPC doses were additionally applied to the scalp of patients throughout the roughly 26-week study period. The libraries were sequenced as a pool, and the TCR yield per sample differed mostly because of small variations in library volumes within the pool. About 30 alopecia patients provided blood for TCR sequencing at one to four time points (pre-sensitization, 2, 6 and 24 weeks). The mostly female patient cohort included alopecia areata with under or over 50% scalp involvement, alopecia totalis and alopecia universalis. Patient blood was sampled pre-sensitization (week 0) and at 2, 6 and about 24 weeks after DPC sensitization. Patch testing was done on the upper back using Finn chambers containing 0.01% DPC, and results were scored after 6 days according to International Contact Dermatitis Research Group standards. This study followed changes in the peripheral blood TCR repertoire in vivo during primary and secondary sensitization of alopecia patients to the hapten diphenylcyclopropenone (DPC). Points the paper makes about the study in general: Because all patients had alopecia, a presumed autoimmune disease, the immune response of the patients might differ from that of healthy individuals. After repeated subsampling, changes were observed in the strength of the expansion versus patch-test correlation and in the threshold at which the correlation became significant. No change with DPC sensitization was found in the number of TCRs above 1 in 1000 frequency, and no evidence of global repertoire structure alterations was found. The number of PT1 expanded TCRs positively correlated with patch test score, significant at thresholds 8, 16 and 32 but not 4. Significantly more large CDR3 similarity clusters were formed by expanded TCRs than by pre-sensitization or healthy control sets, consistent with antigen-driven responses.

This specimen's time point label, interpreted: patch test 3, about 24 weeks after DPC sensitization. This specimen's treatment or condition label, interpreted: therapeutic diphenylcyclopropenone sensitization with weekly scalp DPC. Blood at each patch-test visit was drawn before the patch test was applied. Eligible patients were aged 18 to 70, diagnosed with alopecia, deemed suitable for DPC therapy, and excluded if pregnant. Total RNA was isolated from unfractionated whole blood collected in Tempus Blood RNA tubes. This clonotype has just a few counts. Which antigen it targets is not known. The sample holds no much larger clone one base away, and base qualities are not on file. V lost 6 bases and J lost 0 bases; the stretch between them is 18 bases long. The CDR3 has 16 amino acids, counting the end cysteine and phenylalanine. The sequence is cut down to CDR3 DNA, 48 bases in frame from base 1. CDR1 and CDR2 are drawn from the germline V gene (reference sequence): DFQATT, SNEGSKA.

The library was produced with RACE. The reads were generated on a NextSeq 500. Library preparation attached unique molecular identifiers to individual cDNA molecules for quantitative, reproducible TCR counting. From each blood RNA sample, both TCR alpha and TCR beta chains were sequenced. Per the source publication's procedure: The median number of TCRs per sample was roughly 100,000, ranging from roughly 23,224 to 690,600. V, J and CDR3 annotation of the TCR reads was carried out using the Decombinator software suite. Every sample was subsampled to the same number of TCRs (28,000) for the PS versus PT1 abundance plots. Expanded TCRs were defined as absent before sensitization and observed at least eight times at the 2-week time point. TCRdb trimmed public reads at Q25 via fastp, called clones via MiXCR and kept in-frame beta chains. Entries are consolidated by CDR3 protein sequence, retaining the most common genes and DNA. What appears here as the V and J calls and clone size reflects TCRdb's work, not the paper's. The sample records 150,000 to 200,000 distinct CDR3 sequences, roughly a quarter of which are singletons. Clones ranked in the top ten supply 2.1% of the sample.

The sequence was collected from a woman aged 18-30 years with alopecia areata. Some clones in this sample may be carry-over from other donors' samples. The receptor chain draws on TRBV20-1 and TRBJ1-3; the D segment could be TRBD1, given 5 matching bases. Sequencing was performed on whole blood, taken in connection with sensitization to the hapten diphenylcyclopropenone (DPC). Read as DNA, the sequence is TGCAGTGCCAGCCACGATTACAGGAGCTCTGGAAACACCATATATTTT. The resulting protein is CSASHDYRSSGNTIYF.